Presented here are 21 T cell receptor beta chains from one specimen sequenced in a study of human T cells and chemical hapten exposure. TCRdb reanalysed the RACE reads using MiXCR and keeps one entry per CDR3 protein. The repertoire holds approximately 68,000 distinct CDR3 sequences, 8.5% seen once, with under 3.5% in the top ten. The sample's time point: patch test 2, 6 weeks after DPC sensitization. Treatment in this sample: therapeutic diphenylcyclopropenone sensitization with weekly scalp DPC. Source: whole blood, taken in connection with sensitization to the hapten diphenylcyclopropenone (DPC). The receptors originated from a woman aged 45-65 years with alopecia areata. Some clones in this sample may be carry-over from other donors' samples.

This clonotype was detected a few times. The CDR3, as DNA: TGTGCCAGCAGCCCTTACAGGGACAGCAATCAGCCCCAGCATTTT. It specifies CASSPYRDSNQPQHF. This chain connects TRBV9 to TRBJ1-5, with D tentatively TRBD1 (6 bases). Germline loops: CDR1 SGDLS, CDR2 YYNGEE. Trimming stripped 4 bases from V and 1 base from J, with 12 bases between. The CDR3 is made up of 15 amino acids.

This clonotype occurred many times. The chain is built from TRBV12-3 or TRBV12-4 and TRBJ2-7; the D is unclear. The CDR3 runs 12 residues. The V end lost 6 bases, the J end lost 0 bases, and 6 bases lay between the germline ends. CDR3 sequence (DNA): TGTGCCAGCAGCCCACCCTCCTACGAGCAGTACTTC. It translates to CASSPPSYEQYF.

This clonotype has a handful of counts. The chain combines TRBV6-5 with TRBJ1-3; TRBD1 matches at 7 bases. V was clipped by 6 bases and J by 0 bases; unmatched bases: 26. The CDR3 loop spans 22 amino acids. The V gene's germline CDR1 is MNHEY and CDR2 SVGAGI. The CDR3 loop reads CASRPPPRGGTADASSGNTIYF. CDR3 DNA: TGTGCCAGCAGGCCCCCGCCCCGTGGGGGGACAGCGGACGCGAGCTCTGGAAACACCATATATTTT.

V is TRBV2 and J is TRBJ1-1; no firm D call. Deletions cut 7 bases from V and 3 bases from J, with 18 bases between. CDR1 and CDR2 (germline): SNHLY, FYNNEI. This CDR3 region has 15 residues. In DNA form, the CDR3 reads TGTGCCAGCACCAACACCGGGCCGCGGGACACTGAAGCTTTCTTT. Its translation is CASTNTGPRDTEAFF.

The chain couples TRBV24-1 to TRBJ1-5, with D perhaps matching TRBD1 (5 bases). Germline CDR1 and CDR2: KGHDR and SFDVKD. The germline V and J ends were trimmed by 5 bases and 11 bases, with 12 bases remaining between them. The CDR3 is 12 residues long. CDR3 coding DNA: TGTGCCACCAGTGGTGACGGGGGGACCCAGCATTTT. Its translation: CATSGDGGTQHF.

This clonotype was found a few times. The J gene is TRBJ1-1, the V gene TRBV5-4; D gene uncertain. This CDR3 is built from 14 residues. Germline lookup yields CDR1 SGHNT and CDR2 YYREEE (reference sequence). The V end was cut by 6 bases, the J end by 4 bases, with 16 bases between. The CDR3: CASTQSRGITEAFF. The CDR3 nucleotides are TGTGCCAGCACCCAATCCCGAGGGATCACTGAAGCTTTCTTT.

A few counts support this clonotype. The chain carries TRBV9 and TRBJ1-2; D remains unclear. Germline CDR1 and CDR2: SGDLS and YYNGEE. The CDR3 contains 12 residues. V was cut by 7 bases and J by 7 bases, with 14 bases left in between. The CDR3 here is CASQPQASGYTF. In DNA form, the CDR3 reads TGTGCCAGCCAACCGCAGGCGAGTGGCTACACCTTC.

In its sample, this clonotype was seen many times. The chain employs TRBV3-1 and TRBJ1-1; the D gene is possibly TRBD1 (6 bases). Germline CDR1 and CDR2: LGHDT and YNNKEL (reference sequence). The CDR3 has 14 residues. V lost 4 bases and J 1 base, leaving 10 bases between the germline ends. CDR3 coding DNA: TGTGCCAGCAGCCCCGCACAGGGGAACACTGAAGCTTTCTTT. Translation gives CASSPAQGNTEAFF.

This clonotype was observed at least ten times. The chain is built from TRBV2 and TRBJ2-5; TRBD1 aligns across 10 bases. This CDR3 region has 16 residues. Germline V gene data show CDR1 as SNHLY and CDR2 as FYNNEI. V was pared by 4 bases and J by 0 bases, with 5 bases of the junction left unmatched. The CDR3 nucleotides read TGTGCCAGCAGTGTCTTTGGGACAGGGGACCAAGAGACCCAGTACTTC. It specifies CASSVFGTGDQETQYF.

This clonotype was found many times. The chain has TRBV27 and TRBJ2-6, with a possible D match to TRBD2 (5 bases). The CDR3 loop spans 15 amino acids. CDR1 is MNHEY and CDR2 is SMNVEV in the germline V gene (reference sequence). Trimming stripped 6 bases from V and 2 bases from J, with 11 bases between. The CDR3 loop reads CASRAVGAGANVLTF. DNA for the CDR3: TGTGCCAGCAGAGCGGTAGGCGCTGGGGCCAACGTCCTGACTTTC.

The rearrangement links TRBV5-1 to TRBJ2-7; 7 bases match TRBD1. CDR3 length equals 14 residues. V lost 4 bases to trimming and J lost 3 bases; unmatched junction nucleotides: 7. CDR1 and CDR2 from the germline V gene are SGHRS and YFSETQ. Here the CDR3 reads CASSQGGQFYEQYF. As DNA, the CDR3 is TGCGCCAGCAGCCAAGGGGGACAGTTCTACGAGCAGTACTTC.

This clonotype turned up a few times. The chain joins TRBV6-1 to TRBJ1-4, with TRBD1 matching over 8 bases. The CDR3 is made up of 15 amino acids. The J segment lost 8 bases and the V segment lost 1 base, leaving 6 bases of the junction unmatched. Germline V gene lookup returns CDR1 MNHNS and CDR2 SASEGT. The CDR3 nucleotides read TGTGCCAGCAGTGAAGGGTCGGGGACAGGAGAAAAACTGTTTTTT. Its protein product is CASSEGSGTGEKLFF.

The genes are TRBV5-4 and TRBJ2-3; D may match TRBD1 or TRBD2 (5 bases each). Germline V gene sequence: CDR1 SGHNT, CDR2 YYREEE (reference sequence). Trimming shortened V by 4 bases and J by 5 bases, and 14 bases separated the two germline ends. CDR3 length: 14 residues. The CDR3, as DNA: TGTGCCAGCAGCCCTACTAGGGGTCAAGATACGCAGTATTTT. It codes for CASSPTRGQDTQYF.

This sequence joins TRBV29-1 and TRBJ1-1; the D is unclear. Germline CDR1 is SQVTM and CDR2 is ANQGSEA. This CDR3 has 14 residues. V dropped 7 bases and J dropped 5 bases, with 20 bases sitting between them. CDR3 region: CSASQDLSGTEAFF. In DNA, the CDR3 is TGCAGCGCGTCCCAGGACCTTTCCGGGACTGAAGCTTTCTTT.

The chain recombines TRBV5-5 with TRBJ1-6, with D unclear. Germline assignment: CDR1 SGHKS and CDR2 YYEKEE (reference sequence). The CDR3 runs to 14 residues. Trimming cost V 0 bases and J 7 bases, with 8 bases left between them. The chain's CDR3 is CASSLDGLNSPLHF. CDR3 sequence (DNA): TGTGCCAGCAGCTTGGATGGGTTAAATTCACCCCTCCACTTT.

This clonotype was detected a few times. This rearrangement joins TRBV2 to TRBJ1-4; D may be TRBD1 (5 bases). Germline CDR1 is SNHLY and CDR2 is FYNNEI. The CDR3 is 14 amino acids. The V gene lost 3 bases and the J gene lost 6 bases, with 11 bases spanning the gap. The CDR3 reads CASSEWGVDEKLFF. The CDR3 DNA is TGTGCCAGCAGTGAGTGGGGGGTGGATGAAAAACTGTTTTTT.

This clonotype was seen many times. The chain is built from TRBV28 and TRBJ2-7, with TRBD2 as a possible D gene (7 bases). Trimming removed 6 bases at V and 1 base at J, with 16 bases between. Germline lookup yields CDR1 MDHEN and CDR2 SYDVKM. This CDR3 contains 15 residues. CDR3 in DNA: TGTGCCAGCAGGCCGGGGGGACACAGATCCTACGAGCAGTACTTC. This sequence encodes CASRPGGHRSYEQYF.

This chain uses TRBV28 with TRBJ1-1; D might be TRBD1 (5 bases). The V gene lost 2 bases and the J gene lost 6 bases, with 13 bases spanning the gap. CDR3 size: 14 residues. Germline loops: CDR1 MDHEN, CDR2 SYDVKM. The CDR3 nucleotides read TGTGCCAGCAGTTTAGTAGGGACGATGGCTGAAGCTTTCTTT. Encoded protein: CASSLVGTMAEAFF.

This chain links TRBV28 with TRBJ2-4, with 8 bases aligning to TRBD1. Germline V gene data show CDR1 as MDHEN and CDR2 as SYDVKM. With V trimmed by 6 bases and J by 8 bases, 12 bases remained unmatched. This CDR3 spans 15 amino acids. The CDR3 protein is CASRQEQGAWDIQYF. The CDR3 coding sequence is TGTGCCAGCAGGCAAGAGCAGGGGGCTTGGGACATTCAGTACTTC.

The chain couples TRBV7-9 to TRBJ2-1; D is undetermined. The germline gives CDR1 SEHNR, CDR2 FQNEAQ (reference sequence). Trimming left V 2 bases short and J 6 bases short, with 8 bases between. The CDR3 is 13 residues long. In nucleotides, the CDR3 is TGTGCCAGCAGCTTAATAGCATCCAATGAGCAGTTCTTC. Amino acids: CASSLIASNEQFF.

This clonotype was seen many times. J is TRBJ1-1 and V is TRBV5-1; TRBD1 matches at 10 bases. From germline, CDR1 is SGHRS and CDR2 YFSETQ. The length of the CDR3 is 14 residues. Trimming removed 5 bases from V and 3 bases from J; junction bases left unmatched: 4. The CDR3 here is CASSSGTGDTEAFF. The CDR3 coding sequence is TGCGCCAGCAGTTCCGGGACAGGGGACACTGAAGCTTTCTTT.